The next 10 T cell receptor beta chains were all read from a single sample in a study of cytomegalovirus exposure and HLA in healthy donors. Only in-frame clones appear in the TCRdb table, and some are missing; sequencing was by immunoSEQ multiplex PCR. The table has some 160,000 clones, 88% seen once. Sequenced: PBMCs. The receptors stem from a man between 18 and 29 years old in good health and CMV-seronegative.

DNA for the CDR3: TGCGCCAGCAGCCCCCGCAGGGGCGATATAGGCACCGGGGAGCTGTTTTTT. This gives the protein CASSPRRGDIGTGELFF. The chain couples TRBV5-1 to TRBJ2-2; tentatively, D is TRBD1 (6 bases). The CDR3 spans 17 residues. V lost 4 bases and J 4 bases, leaving 20 bases between the germline ends. Germline CDR1 reads SGHRS; CDR2 reads YFSETQ. Supplemented by reference TRBV5-1 and TRBJ2-2, the full variable domain reads KAGVTQTPRYLIKTRGQQVTLSCSPISGHRSVSWYQQTPGQGLQFLFEYFSETQRNKGNFPGRFSGRQFSNSRSEMNVSTLELGDSALYLCASSPRRGDIGTGELFFGEGSRLTVL.

The gene calls are TRBV5-1 and TRBJ1-4; D not resolved. Trimming stripped 0 bases from V and 0 bases from J, with 3 bases between. CDR1 SGHRS and CDR2 YFSETQ come from the germline V gene. The CDR3 consists of 14 residues. In DNA form, the CDR3 reads TGCGCCAGCAGCTTGGATACAACTAATGAAAAACTGTTTTTT. Translating it yields CASSLDTTNEKLFF.

V gene TRBV4-1 combines with J gene TRBJ2-5; 7 positions match TRBD1. This CDR3 region has 16 residues. V lost 1 base to trimming and J lost 0 bases; unmatched junction nucleotides: 5. Germline V gene data show CDR1 as MGHRA and CDR2 as YSYEKL. For the CDR3, the DNA is TGCGCCAGCAGCCAAGGGACAGGTCGGTACCAAGAGACCCAGTACTTC. Amino acids: CASSQGTGRYQETQYF.

The rearrangement links TRBV29-1 to TRBJ2-6; 7 bases match TRBD1. The J segment lost 0 bases and the V segment lost 4 bases, leaving 9 bases of the junction unmatched. There are 17 residues in the CDR3. Germline-derived CDR1 and CDR2 are SQVTM and ANQGSEA. Written as DNA, the CDR3 is TGCAGCGTTGTGGGGACAGTTACCGGCTCTGGGGCCAACGTCCTGACTTTC. It codes for CSVVGTVTGSGANVLTF.

The chain uses TRBV4-1 and TRBJ2-3, with TRBD1 matching over 10 bases. The CDR3 has 18 residues. V lost 4 bases, J lost 6 bases, and 16 bases stayed unmatched. Per the germline V gene, CDR1 is MGHRA and CDR2 is YSYEKL. The CDR3 region is CASSRLGGQGSVLDTQYF. CDR3 sequence (DNA): TGCGCCAGCAGCCGACTTGGGGGACAGGGGTCCGTGTTGGATACGCAGTATTTT.

The chain recombines TRBV11-2 with TRBJ2-1, with D unresolved. Germline lookup yields CDR1 SGHAT and CDR2 FQNNGV. The CDR3 loop spans 13 amino acids. The V and J ends lost 0 bases and 6 bases respectively, with 6 bases between them. CDR3: CASSLDLRNEQFF. Here the CDR3 DNA reads TGTGCCAGCAGCTTAGATCTTCGCAATGAGCAGTTCTTC.

This rearrangement joins TRBV10-3 to TRBJ2-1; TRBD1 aligns across 8 bases. Germline lookup yields CDR1 ENHRY and CDR2 SYGVKD. The ends lost 3 bases at V and 2 bases at J; junction bases unmatched: 3. The CDR3 is made up of 15 amino acids. CDR3 region: CAISDQQGAYNEQFF. The CDR3 bases are TGTGCCATCAGTGACCAACAGGGGGCCTACAATGAGCAGTTCTTC.

J is TRBJ2-5 and V is TRBV19; TRBD1 aligns across 9 bases. The CDR3 totals 14 residues. J was trimmed by 3 bases and V by 4 bases; bases with no gene match: 3. Germline V gene sequence: CDR1 LNHDA, CDR2 SQIVND (reference sequence). The CDR3 sequence is CASSSRQGEETQYF. The CDR3 DNA follows: TGTGCCAGTAGTAGCAGACAGGGGGAAGAGACCCAGTACTTC.

Only a few counts were recorded for this clone. The chain couples TRBV2 to TRBJ1-5, with TRBD1 identical over 9 bases. This CDR3 has 15 amino acids. V shed 1 base, J shed 6 bases, and the junction held 4 bases outside the gene matches. Germline assignment: CDR1 SNHLY and CDR2 FYNNEI. The CDR3 loop reads CASSEGGTGSQPQHF. The CDR3 nucleotides are TGTGCCAGCAGTGAAGGCGGGACAGGGAGTCAGCCCCAGCATTTT.

In DNA form, the CDR3 reads TGTGCCAGCAGTTCACGATGGACTAGCGGGATGGGGCCAGATACGCAGTATTTT. This sequence encodes CASSSRWTSGMGPDTQYF. The chain recombines TRBV27 with TRBJ2-3, with TRBD2 matching 12 bases. Germline values: CDR1 MNHEY, CDR2 SMNVEV (reference sequence). J gave up 4 bases and V 4 bases, and 12 bases lay outside the gene matches. The CDR3 loop spans 18 amino acids.